This TCR beta chain derives from a study of shared clonotypes between healthy human individuals. Germline assignment: CDR1 LGHNA and CDR2 YNFKEQ. The length of the CDR3 is 15 residues. Trimming cost V 1 base and J 8 bases, with 15 bases left between them. Sequencing was performed with immunoSEQ multiplex PCR; in TCRdb, only in-frame clones are kept and a portion is missing. The sample lists about 560,000 clones; around three quarters were seen once. The sequence derives from a woman aged 40 to 49 in good health. Some clones in this sample may be carry-over from other donors' samples. Sequenced: PBMCs. The chain recombines TRBV4-2 with TRBJ2-1; TRBD2 might be the D (6 bases). The chain's CDR3 is CASSQGGTRGDEQFF. In DNA, the CDR3 is TGTGCCAGCAGCCAAGGTGGGACTCGCGGCGATGAGCAGTTCTTC.